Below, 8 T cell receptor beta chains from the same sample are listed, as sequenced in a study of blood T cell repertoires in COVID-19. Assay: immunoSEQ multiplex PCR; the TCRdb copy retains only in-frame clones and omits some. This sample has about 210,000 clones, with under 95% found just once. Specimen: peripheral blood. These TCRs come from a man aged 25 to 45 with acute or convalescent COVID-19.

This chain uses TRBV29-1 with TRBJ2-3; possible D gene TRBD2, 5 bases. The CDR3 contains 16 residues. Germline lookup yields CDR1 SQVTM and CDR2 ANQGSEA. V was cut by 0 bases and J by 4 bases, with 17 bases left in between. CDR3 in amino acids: CSVEERTRVSSDTQYF. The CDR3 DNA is TGCAGCGTTGAAGAGCGTACTAGAGTTAGTTCAGATACGCAGTATTTT.

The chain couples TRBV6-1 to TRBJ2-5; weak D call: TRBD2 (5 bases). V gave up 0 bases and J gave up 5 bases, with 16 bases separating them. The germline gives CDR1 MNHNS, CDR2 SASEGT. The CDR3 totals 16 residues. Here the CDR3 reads CASSEAFNWGVETQYF. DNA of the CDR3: TGTGCCAGCAGTGAAGCGTTTAACTGGGGAGTGGAGACCCAGTACTTC.

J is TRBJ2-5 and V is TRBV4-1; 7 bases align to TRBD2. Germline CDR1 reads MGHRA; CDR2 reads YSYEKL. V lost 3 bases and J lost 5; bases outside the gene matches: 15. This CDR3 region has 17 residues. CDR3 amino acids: CASSQFYRTGGSETQYF. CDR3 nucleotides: TGCGCCAGCAGCCAGTTCTACCGGACCGGGGGGAGCGAGACCCAGTACTTC.

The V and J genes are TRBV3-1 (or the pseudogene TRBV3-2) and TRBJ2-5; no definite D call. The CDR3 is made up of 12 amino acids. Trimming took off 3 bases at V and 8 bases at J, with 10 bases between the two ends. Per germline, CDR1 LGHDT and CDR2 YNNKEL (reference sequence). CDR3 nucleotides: TGTGCCAGCAGCCAGTTTAGTTATACCCAGTACTTC. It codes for CASSQFSYTQYF.

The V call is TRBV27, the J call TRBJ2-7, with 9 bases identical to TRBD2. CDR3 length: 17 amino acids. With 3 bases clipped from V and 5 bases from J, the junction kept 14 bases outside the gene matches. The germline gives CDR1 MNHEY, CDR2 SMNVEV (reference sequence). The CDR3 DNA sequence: TGTGCCAGCAGTTTCGAGGCAGGCGGGAGGGCCGTCAACGAGCAGTACTTC. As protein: CASSFEAGGRAVNEQYF.

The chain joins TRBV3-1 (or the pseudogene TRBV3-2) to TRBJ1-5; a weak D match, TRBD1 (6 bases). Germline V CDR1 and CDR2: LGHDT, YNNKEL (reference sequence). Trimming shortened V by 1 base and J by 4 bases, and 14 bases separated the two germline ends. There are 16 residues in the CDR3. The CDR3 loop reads CASSQVSGGLNQPQHF. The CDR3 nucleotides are TGTGCCAGCAGCCAAGTATCGGGGGGCCTAAATCAGCCCCAGCATTTT.

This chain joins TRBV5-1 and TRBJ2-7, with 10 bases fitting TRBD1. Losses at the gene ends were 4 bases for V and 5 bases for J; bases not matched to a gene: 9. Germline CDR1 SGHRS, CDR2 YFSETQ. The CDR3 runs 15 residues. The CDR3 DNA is TGCGCCAGCAGCCGCACGGGACAGGGGATCCACGAGCAGTACTTC. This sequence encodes CASSRTGQGIHEQYF.

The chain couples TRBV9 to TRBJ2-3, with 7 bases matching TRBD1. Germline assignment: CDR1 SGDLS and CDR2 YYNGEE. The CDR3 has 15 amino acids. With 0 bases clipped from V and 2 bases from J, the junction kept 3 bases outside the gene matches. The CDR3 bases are TGTGCCAGCAGCGTAGGGACAGGCACCACAGATACGCAGTATTTT. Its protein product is CASSVGTGTTDTQYF. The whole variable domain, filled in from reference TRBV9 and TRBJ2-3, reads DSGVTQTPKHLITATGQRVTLRCSPRSGDLSVYWYQQSLDQGLQFLIQYYNGEERAKGNILERFSAQQFPDLHSELNLSSLELGDSALYFCASSVGTGTTDTQYFGPGTRLTVL.